This T cell receptor beta chain was obtained from a study of CD8 T cells in Susac syndrome. Germline CDR1 and CDR2: MNHNS and SASEGT. This CDR3 is built from 12 residues. With V trimmed by 6 bases and J by 8 bases, 6 bases remained unmatched. Sequencing of TCR beta was undertaken in CD8+ and CD4+ T cells derived from blood. Through negative isolation, CD4+ and CD8+ T cells were obtained, while TEMRA cells were enriched using FACS. The authors reverse transcribed roughly 0.5 to 1 ug RNA with random hexamers. Coverage of TCR beta CDR3 amplification by immunoSEQ multiplex PCR extended to 54 Vbeta and 13 Jbeta. TCRdb ran MiXCR on the immunoSEQ multiplex PCR reads and lists one entry per CDR3 protein. This table holds over 130,000 distinct CDR3 sequences, 95% found once.

The source of this sequence is a human donor with multiple sclerosis. The V and J genes are TRBV6-1 and TRBJ2-5; 7 bases line up with TRBD1. Sequenced sample: CD4+ T cells from PBMCs. The CDR3 DNA reads as TGTGCCAGCAGACAGACAGGGCCCACCCAGTACTTC. It is translated as CASRQTGPTQYF.